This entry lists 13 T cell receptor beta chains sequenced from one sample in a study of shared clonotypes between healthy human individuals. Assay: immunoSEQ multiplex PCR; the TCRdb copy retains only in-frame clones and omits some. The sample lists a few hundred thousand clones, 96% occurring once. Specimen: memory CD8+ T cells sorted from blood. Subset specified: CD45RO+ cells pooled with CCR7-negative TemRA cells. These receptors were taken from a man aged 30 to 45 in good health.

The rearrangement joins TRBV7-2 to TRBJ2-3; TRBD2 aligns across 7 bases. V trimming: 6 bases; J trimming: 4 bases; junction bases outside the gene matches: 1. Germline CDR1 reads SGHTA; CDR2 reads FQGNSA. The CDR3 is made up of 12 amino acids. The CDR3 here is CASSRGADTQYF. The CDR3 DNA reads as TGTGCCAGCAGTCGGGGGGCAGATACGCAGTATTTT.

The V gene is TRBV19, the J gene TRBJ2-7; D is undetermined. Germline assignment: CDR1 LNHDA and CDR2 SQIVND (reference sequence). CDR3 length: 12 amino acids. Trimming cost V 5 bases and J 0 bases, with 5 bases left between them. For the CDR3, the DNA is TGTGCCAGTAGTCCGAACTCCTACGAGCAGTACTTC. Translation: CASSPNSYEQYF.

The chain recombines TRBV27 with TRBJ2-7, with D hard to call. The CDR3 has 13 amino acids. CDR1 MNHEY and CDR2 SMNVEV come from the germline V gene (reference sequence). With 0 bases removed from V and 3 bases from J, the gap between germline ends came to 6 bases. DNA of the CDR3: TGTGCCAGCAGTTTATCGAGGCGCTACGAGCAGTACTTC. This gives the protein CASSLSRRYEQYF.

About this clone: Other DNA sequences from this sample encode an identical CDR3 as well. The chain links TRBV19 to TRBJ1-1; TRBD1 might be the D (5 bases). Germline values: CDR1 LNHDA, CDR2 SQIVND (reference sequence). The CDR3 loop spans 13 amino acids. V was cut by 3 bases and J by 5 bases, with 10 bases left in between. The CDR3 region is CASSIRDRTEAFF. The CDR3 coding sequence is TGTGCCAGTAGTATCAGGGATCGGACTGAAGCTTTCTTT.

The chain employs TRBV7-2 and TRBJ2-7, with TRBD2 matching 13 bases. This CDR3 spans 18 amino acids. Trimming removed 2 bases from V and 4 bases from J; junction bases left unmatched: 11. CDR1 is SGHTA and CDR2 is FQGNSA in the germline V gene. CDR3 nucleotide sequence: TGTGCCAGCAGCTTACGGACTAGCGGGAGTAACCGATTTTACGAGCAGTACTTC. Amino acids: CASSLRTSGSNRFYEQYF.

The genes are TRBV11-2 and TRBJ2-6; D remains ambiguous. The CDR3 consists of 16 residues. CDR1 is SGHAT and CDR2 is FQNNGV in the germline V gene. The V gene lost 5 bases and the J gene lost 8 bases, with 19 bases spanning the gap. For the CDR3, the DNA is TGTGCCAGCAGCCCTTATGGGGTTTTTTTGACCAACGTCCTGACTTTC. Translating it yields CASSPYGVFLTNVLTF.

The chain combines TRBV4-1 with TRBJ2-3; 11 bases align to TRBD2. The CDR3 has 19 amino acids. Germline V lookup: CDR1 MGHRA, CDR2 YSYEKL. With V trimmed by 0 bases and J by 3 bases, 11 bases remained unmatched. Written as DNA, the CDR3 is TGCGCCAGCAGCCAAGAAAATCCTAGCGGGAGGAGGCGGACAGATACGCAGTATTTT. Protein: CASSQENPSGRRRTDTQYF.

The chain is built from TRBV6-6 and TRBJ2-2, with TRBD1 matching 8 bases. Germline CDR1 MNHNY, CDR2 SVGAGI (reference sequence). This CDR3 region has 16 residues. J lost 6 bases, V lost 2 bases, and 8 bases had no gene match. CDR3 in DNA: TGTGCCAGCAGTTACCCTCAAGGACAGGGATCCGGGGAGCTGTTTTTT. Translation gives CASSYPQGQGSGELFF.

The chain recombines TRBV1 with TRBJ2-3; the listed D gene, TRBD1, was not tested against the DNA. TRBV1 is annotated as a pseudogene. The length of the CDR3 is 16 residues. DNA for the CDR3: TGCACCAGCAGCCAAACCACGTTTGGGGCCACAGATACGCAGTATTTT. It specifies CTSSQTTFGATDTQYF.

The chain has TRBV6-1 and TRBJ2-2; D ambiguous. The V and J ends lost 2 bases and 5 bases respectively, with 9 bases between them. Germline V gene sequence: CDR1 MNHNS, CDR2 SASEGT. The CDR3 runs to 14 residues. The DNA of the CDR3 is TGTGCCAGCAGTGAACACTACCGTACCGGGGAGCTGTTTTTT. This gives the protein CASSEHYRTGELFF.

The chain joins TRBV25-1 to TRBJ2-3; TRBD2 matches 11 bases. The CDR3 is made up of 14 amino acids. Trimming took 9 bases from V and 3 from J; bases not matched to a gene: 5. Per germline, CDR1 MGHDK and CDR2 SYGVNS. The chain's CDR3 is CASTTSGGTDTQYF. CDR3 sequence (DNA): TGTGCCAGTACCACTAGCGGGGGAACAGATACGCAGTATTTT.

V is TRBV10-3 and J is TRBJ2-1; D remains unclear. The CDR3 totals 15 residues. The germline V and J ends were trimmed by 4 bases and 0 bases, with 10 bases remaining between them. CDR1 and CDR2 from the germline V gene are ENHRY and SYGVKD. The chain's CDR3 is CAISGQAISYNEQFF. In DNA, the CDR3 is TGTGCCATCAGTGGTCAGGCGATCTCCTACAATGAGCAGTTCTTC.

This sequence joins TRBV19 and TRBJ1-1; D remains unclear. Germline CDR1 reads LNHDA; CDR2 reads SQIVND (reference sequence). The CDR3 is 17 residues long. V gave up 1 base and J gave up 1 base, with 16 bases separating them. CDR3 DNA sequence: TGTGCCAGTAGTATAGGGGCGGGGAGAGCCTGGAACACTGAAGCTTTCTTT. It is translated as CASSIGAGRAWNTEAFF.